This T cell receptor (beta chain) comes out of a study of blood T cell repertoires in COVID-19. In the study overall: COVID-19 samples collected from the United States, Italy and Spain covered acute and convalescent phases. T cells, B-cell-depleted T cells, or PBMCs supplied cDNA or gDNA.

The CDR3 totals 17 residues. Original handling: It was from reference gene primer amplification that nucleated cell counts were estimated. Assay used: immunoSEQ multiplex PCR; TCRdb lists only in-frame clones, some missing. For V, J and clone size, that table is used; D and trimming come from the DNA. Of some 290,000 clones in the sample, roughly 88% were seen once. The TCR comes from a woman between 40 and 55 years old with acute COVID-19. Sequencing input: PBMCs or T cells enriched from blood (not recorded which). The chain recombines TRBV21-1 with TRBJ2-3; whether TRBD1, the table's D call, matches the DNA was not checked. TRBV21-1 counts as a pseudogene. The CDR3 nucleotides are TGTGCCAGCAGCAAAGTTAACAGGATGTATAGCACAGATACGCAGTATTTT. This gives the protein CASSKVNRMYSTDTQYF.